Reported below is one TCR beta chain. Its antigen is not identified. One end of the junction varies from germline; a read error may be responsible. This record comes from a study of tumor and adjacent non-tumor tissue in lung cancer. Study-wide points: Significantly higher TCR diversity was found in tumor than normal lung.

The template was RNA from unsorted bulk tissue. Three rounds of nested PCR, following a modified ARM-PCR protocol, produced the TCRbeta library. Each CDR3 protein gets one entry after TCRdb re-called the multiplex PCR reads with MiXCR. The data hold about 93,000 distinct CDR3 sequences, with about 72% observed a single time. This CDR3 is built from 16 residues. Germline CDR1 SGHAT, CDR2 FQNNGV. Sequenced: lung tumor tissue. This sequence originates from a man aged 60-69 years with non-small cell lung cancer. The chain has TRBV11-2 and TRBJ2-5, with TRBD2 matching 8 bases. The CDR3 DNA sequence: TGTGGCACCAGCTTACACGGACTAGCCGTCCAAGAGACCCACTACTTC. It codes for CGTSLHGLAVQETHYF.